These 27 T cell receptor beta chains share one sample of origin, sequenced in a study of T cells after yellow fever vaccination. MiXCR was run by TCRdb on the 5' RACE reads, yielding one entry per CDR3 protein. The sample has under 600,000 distinct CDR3 sequences, around a fifth seen once. The sample consisted of PBMCs, taken around 3 weeks after the first yellow fever vaccination. Every receptor here comes from a man aged 18-30 years who received the YFV17D yellow fever vaccine.

The V and J genes are TRBV4-1 and TRBJ2-1; 9 bases are a match to TRBD1. The CDR3 runs 15 residues. V lost 3 bases and J lost 5; bases outside the gene matches: 5. Looked up from germline, CDR1 is MGHRA and CDR2 is YSYEKL. The chain's CDR3 is CASSHPGTGHNEQFF. In nucleotides, the CDR3 is TGCGCCAGCAGCCACCCTGGGACAGGGCACAATGAGCAGTTCTTC.

This clonotype has more than one count but fewer than ten. The chain employs TRBV6-5 and TRBJ1-2; no definite D call. Trimming took 3 bases from V and 6 from J, leaving 11 bases between them. CDR3 length: 13 residues. Germline-derived CDR1 and CDR2 are MNHEY and SVGAGI. The CDR3: CASSYVRGNGYTF. CDR3 bases: TGTGCCAGCAGTTATGTTCGGGGTAATGGCTACACCTTC.

The rearrangement uses TRBV7-9 and TRBJ1-1; no clear D gene. The CDR3 is made up of 15 amino acids. V was trimmed by 7 bases and J by 8 bases, leaving 23 bases between them. The germline CDR1 and CDR2 sequences are SEHNR and FQNEAQ (reference sequence). This CDR3 reads CASTHRAEGSSEAFF. CDR3 DNA sequence: TGTGCCAGCACCCATCGGGCTGAAGGGTCGTCGGAAGCTTTCTTT.

This clonotype was seen just once. V usage is TRBV7-9 and J usage is TRBJ2-7, with a possible D match to TRBD1 (5 bases). Germline V gene data show CDR1 as SEHNR and CDR2 as FQNEAQ (reference sequence). V shed 2 bases and J shed 6 bases, with 11 bases lying between them. The CDR3 contains 13 residues. Written as DNA, the CDR3 is TGTGCCAGCAGCTTACGGACCCAGGGCGAGCAGTACGTC. Its protein product is CASSLRTQGEQYV.

Turning to this clonotype: One end of the junction is discordant with germline, which a read error may explain. V and J are TRBV20-1 and TRBJ2-5, with 8 bases identical to TRBD2. The CDR3 runs 14 residues. Germline V CDR1 and CDR2: DFQATT, SNEGSKA (reference sequence). The CDR3 region is CSAGVAGPGETLYF. CDR3 nucleotide sequence: TGCAGTGCTGGGGTAGCGGGGCCGGGGGAGACCCTGTACTTC.

This clonotype turned up a few times. The J gene is TRBJ2-2, the V gene TRBV6-2 or TRBV6-3, with a tentative D call TRBD1 (5 bases). Germline V gene lookup returns CDR1 MNHEY and CDR2 SVGEGT. This CDR3 spans 13 amino acids. Trimming shortened V by 7 bases and J by 7 bases, and 13 bases separated the two germline ends. The chain's CDR3 is CASTPGWYGELFF. DNA for the CDR3: TGTGCCAGCACCCCAGGGTGGTACGGGGAGCTGTTTTTT.

CDR3 sequence reads: CASSFGGGAGETQYF. CDR3 nucleotides: TGTGCCAGCAGCTTTGGCGGGGGGGCCGGAGAGACCCAGTACTTC. The chain recombines TRBV7-2 with TRBJ2-5; TRBD2 matches at 9 bases. Germline V lookup: CDR1 SGHTA, CDR2 FQGNSA. CDR3 length equals 15 residues. Trimming took 3 bases from V and 4 from J; bases not matched to a gene: 6.

This chain joins TRBV9 and TRBJ2-1, with D perhaps TRBD2 (5 bases). The CDR3 sequence is 13 residues long. Germline V gene lookup returns CDR1 SGDLS and CDR2 YYNGEE. Trimming shortened V by 7 bases and J by 0 bases, and 8 bases separated the two germline ends. In DNA, the CDR3 is TGTGCCAGCGAGGGCATCTCCTACAATGAGCAGTTCTTC. Translation: CASEGISYNEQFF.

The rearrangement uses TRBV7-2 and TRBJ1-1; 8 bases are shared with TRBD1. Trimming took 5 bases from V and 4 from J; bases not matched to a gene: 6. Germline CDR1 reads SGHTA; CDR2 reads FQGNSA. This CDR3 region has 14 residues. CDR3 coding DNA: TGTGCCAGCAGCCCGACAGGGGTAGCCACTGAAGCTTTCTTT. Translation gives CASSPTGVATEAFF.

This chain joins TRBV12-3 or TRBV12-4 and TRBJ1-2, with 8 nucleotides matching TRBD1. Unmatched junction bases numbered 14, after V lost 10 bases and J lost 4 bases. The CDR3 has 15 amino acids. CDR3: CATPEQHRGGYGYTF. CDR3 bases: TGTGCCACCCCAGAACAACACAGGGGGGGCTATGGCTACACCTTC.

This clonotype was recorded a few times. The chain couples TRBV7-9 to TRBJ1-6; no firm D call. The CDR3 runs 12 residues. CDR1 is SEHNR, CDR2 FQNEAQ, per germline (reference sequence). V shed 5 bases and J shed 10 bases, with 9 bases lying between them. CDR3 protein: CASSLRESPLHF. The CDR3 coding sequence is TGTGCCAGCAGCCTCCGGGAGTCACCCCTCCACTTT.

This clonotype was counted at least ten times. The chain employs TRBV6-2 or TRBV6-3 and TRBJ2-3; maybe TRBD2 (5 bases). Trimming removed 5 bases from V and 3 bases from J, with 12 bases in between. The germline gives CDR1 MNHEY, CDR2 SVGEGT. CDR3 length: 14 amino acids. The CDR3: CASSDFLATDTQYF. The CDR3 DNA reads TGTGCCAGCAGTGATTTTTTAGCGACAGATACGCAGTATTTT.

This clonotype was seen only a few times. This chain connects TRBV21-1 to TRBJ2-2; no DNA check was done on the table's D call, TRBD1. TRBV21-1 is tagged as a pseudogene. The CDR3 is made up of 16 amino acids. CDR3 sequence reads: CASSKVGTGRTGELFF. The CDR3 DNA reads TGTGCCAGCAGCAAAGTTGGGACAGGGCGGACCGGGGAGCTGTTTTTT.

CDR3 protein: CASSVSWDRSYEQYF. The CDR3 DNA sequence: TGTGCCAGCAGCGTATCCTGGGACAGGTCCTACGAGCAGTACTTC. The chain employs TRBV9 and TRBJ2-7; 8 bases agree with TRBD1. There are 15 residues in the CDR3. Germline CDR1 is SGDLS and CDR2 is YYNGEE. V lost 1 base and J lost 1; bases outside the gene matches: 4.

V is TRBV5-1 and J is TRBJ2-3; D is possibly TRBD1 (5 bases). V lost 0 bases and J 2 bases, leaving 10 bases between the germline ends. The CDR3 runs to 15 residues. Looked up from germline, CDR1 is SGHRS and CDR2 is YFSETQ. The CDR3 is CASSLDGADTDTQYF. CDR3 DNA sequence: TGCGCCAGCAGCTTGGATGGGGCCGACACAGATACGCAGTATTTT.

This chain links TRBV23-1 with TRBJ1-6, with D possibly TRBD1 on 5 matching bases. TRBV23-1 is an open reading frame whose function is uncertain. V was clipped by 3 bases and J by 9 bases, with 18 bases between them. CDR3 length equals 16 residues. The DNA for the CDR3 is TGCGCCAGCAGTCACGATCCGGGACGGCAGGGTTCACCCCTCCACTTT. Protein product: CASSHDPGRQGSPLHF.

This clonotype was counted only a few times. The gene calls are TRBV7-9 and TRBJ2-3, with D possibly being TRBD1 or TRBD2 (5 bases each). V lost 2 bases and J 7 bases, leaving 13 bases between the germline ends. This CDR3 is 14 amino acids long. Germline V CDR1 and CDR2: SEHNR, FQNEAQ (reference sequence). CDR3 protein: CASSLTGPSNTQYF. DNA of the CDR3: TGTGCCAGCAGCTTAACGGGGCCGTCGAATACGCAGTATTTT.

The rearrangement joins TRBV3-1 to TRBJ2-5, with a possible D match to TRBD2 (6 bases). From germline, CDR1 is LGHDT and CDR2 YNNKEL (reference sequence). Deletions cut 4 bases from V and 7 bases from J, with 13 bases between. The CDR3 is 13 amino acids. The CDR3 protein is CASSRDLTGTQYF. Written as DNA, the CDR3 is TGTGCCAGCAGCCGGGACTTGACGGGGACCCAGTACTTC.

This clonotype occurred a few times. The chain links TRBV29-1 to TRBJ1-2, with D perhaps matching TRBD1 (5 bases). CDR3 length: 13 residues. Looked up from germline, CDR1 is SQVTM and CDR2 is ANQGSEA. V lost 3 bases, J lost 8 bases, and 16 bases lay in between. The CDR3 DNA is TGCAGCGTTGAGGTGGGGCAGGGTCACGGCTACACCTTC. Translated, it gives CSVEVGQGHGYTF.

The chain carries TRBV29-1 and TRBJ2-1; D uncertain. The ends were cut back, 8 bases at V and 0 bases at J, with 17 bases in the middle. The germline gives CDR1 SQVTM, CDR2 ANQGSEA. This CDR3 is built from 15 residues. The CDR3 nucleotides read TGCAGCTTTGCCTCGGTGAGGAGCTCCTACAATGAGCAGTTCTTC. Translating it yields CSFASVRSSYNEQFF.

This clonotype was observed a handful of times. V usage is TRBV7-9 and J usage is TRBJ2-7, with TRBD1 identical over 8 bases. Germline V gene data show CDR1 as SEHNR and CDR2 as FQNEAQ (reference sequence). This CDR3 region has 16 residues. Trimming cost V 5 bases and J 7 bases; bases outside gene matches: 16. This chain's CDR3 is CASSPYPGTGVGEQYF. The CDR3 nucleotides read TGTGCCAGCAGCCCCTACCCCGGGACAGGTGTTGGGGAGCAGTACTTC.

V usage is TRBV7-2 and J usage is TRBJ2-7; TRBD2 agrees at 8 bases. Germline trimming cut 5 bases from V and 0 bases from J; bases unmatched to any gene: 6. Germline V gives CDR1 SGHTA, CDR2 FQGNSA. This CDR3 has 15 amino acids. The CDR3 loop is CASSREGLSSYEQYF. CDR3 bases: TGTGCCAGCAGCCGGGAGGGCCTAAGCTCCTACGAGCAGTACTTC.

The CDR3 DNA reads TGTGCCAGCAGTTACGTGGGGAATGAAAAACTGTTTTTT. Translation gives CASSYVGNEKLFF. This chain connects TRBV6-2 or TRBV6-3 to TRBJ1-4, with D unresolved. Germline values: CDR1 MNHEY, CDR2 SVGEGT. The CDR3 runs 13 residues. Trimming stripped 2 bases from V and 5 bases from J, with 6 bases between.

The chain combines TRBV7-9 with TRBJ1-4, with a possible D match to TRBD1 (6 bases). Germline assignment: CDR1 SEHNR and CDR2 FQNEAQ (reference sequence). Trimming took 5 bases from V and 6 from J, leaving 16 bases between them. The CDR3 has 15 amino acids. CDR3 sequence (DNA): TGTGCCAGCAGCATCTCACAGGGCCTTGATGAAAAACTGTTTTTT. It is translated as CASSISQGLDEKLFF.

This clonotype was recorded a few times. V gene TRBV12-3 or TRBV12-4 combines with J gene TRBJ2-2; the match to TRBD2 covers 9 bases. There are 15 residues in the CDR3. The V segment lost 5 bases and the J segment 1 base; nucleotides outside the gene matches: 2. The CDR3 region has the DNA TGTGCCAGCAGTACGACTAGCGGGAACACCGGGGAGCTGTTTTTT. Protein: CASSTTSGNTGELFF.

The chain is built from TRBV20-1 and TRBJ1-1; TRBD1 aligns across 7 bases. This CDR3 spans 12 amino acids. Germline assignment: CDR1 DFQATT and CDR2 SNEGSKA (reference sequence). The CDR3 bases are TGCAAAACAGGGGATCGTAGCACTGAAGCTTTCTTT. This sequence encodes CKTGDRSTEAFF.

This clonotype has a handful of counts. This chain connects TRBV6-5 to TRBJ1-5, with 7 bases identical to TRBD1. The germline V gene has CDR1 MNHEY and CDR2 SVGAGI. J gave up 0 bases and V 0 bases, and 5 bases lay outside the gene matches. CDR3 length: 17 residues. CDR3 amino acids: CASSYSRTGVSNQPQHF. The CDR3 nucleotides are TGTGCCAGCAGTTACTCTAGAACAGGGGTTAGCAATCAGCCCCAGCATTTT.